Detailed here is one TCR beta chain. The antigen it recognizes is unknown. This entry comes from a study of control samples from healthy donors and cancer patients (TCRdb year 2020). CDR1 and CDR2 are drawn from the germline V gene (reference sequence): MNHNY, SVGAGI. The CDR3 spans 15 residues, from the cysteine through the phenylalanine. Only CDR3 DNA is held: 45 bases, read in frame from base 1. Germline trimming: 6 bases from V, 0 bases from J; junction bases outside gene matches: 5. To prepare the library, the immunoSEQ multiplex PCR assay was applied. The table was pulled from immuneACCESS by TCRdb, which kept in-frame rearrangements only. Such tables lose some clones; where checked, under half of the loss comes from unresolved V genes, and the rest has no known cause. This sample's table carries under 200,000 clones. Together, the top ten hold roughly 2% of the sample.

This clonotype was obtained from a woman in her 30s in good health. The sequence joins TRBV6-6 to TRBJ1-3, with TRBD1 identical over 7 junction bases. The sequenced sample consisted of blood. CDR3 loop: CASRKRDSSGNTIYF. The bases are TGTGCCAGCAGGAAAAGGGACAGCTCTGGAAACACCATATATTTT.